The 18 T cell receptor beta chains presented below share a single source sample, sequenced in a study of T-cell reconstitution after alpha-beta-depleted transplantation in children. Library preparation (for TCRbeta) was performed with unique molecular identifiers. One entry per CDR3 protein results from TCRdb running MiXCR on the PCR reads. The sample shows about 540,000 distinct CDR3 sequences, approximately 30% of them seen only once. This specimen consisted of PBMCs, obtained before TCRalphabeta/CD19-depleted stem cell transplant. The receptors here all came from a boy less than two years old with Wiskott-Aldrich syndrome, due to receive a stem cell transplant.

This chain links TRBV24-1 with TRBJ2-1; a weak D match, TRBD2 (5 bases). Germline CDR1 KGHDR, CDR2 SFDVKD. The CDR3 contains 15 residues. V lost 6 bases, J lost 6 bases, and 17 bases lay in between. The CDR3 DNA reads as TGTGCCACCAGTCCTGCGCAGCGGACGTTCAATGAGCAGTTCTTC. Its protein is CATSPAQRTFNEQFF.

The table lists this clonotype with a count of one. CDR3 residues: CASSYAEGGAKNIQYF. Here the CDR3 DNA reads TGTGCCAGCAGTTACGCAGAGGGTGGCGCCAAAAACATTCAGTACTTC. J is TRBJ2-4 and V is TRBV6-5; perhaps TRBD2 as D (5 bases). The CDR3 contains 16 residues. The V end was cut by 2 bases, the J end by 1 base, with 12 bases between. Germline-derived CDR1 and CDR2 are MNHEY and SVGAGI.

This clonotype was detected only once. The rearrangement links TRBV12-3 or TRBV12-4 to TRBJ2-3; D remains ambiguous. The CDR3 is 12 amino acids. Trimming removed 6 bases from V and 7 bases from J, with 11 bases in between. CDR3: CASSLEYNTQYF. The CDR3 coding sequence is TGTGCCAGCAGCCTTGAATATAATACGCAGTATTTT.

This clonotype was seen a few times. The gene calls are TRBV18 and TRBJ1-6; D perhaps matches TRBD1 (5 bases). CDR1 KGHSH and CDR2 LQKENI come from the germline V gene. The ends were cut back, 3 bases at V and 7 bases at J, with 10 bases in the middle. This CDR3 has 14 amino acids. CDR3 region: CASSPSGWNSPLHF. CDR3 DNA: TGTGCCAGCTCACCTTCAGGGTGGAATTCACCCCTCCACTTT.

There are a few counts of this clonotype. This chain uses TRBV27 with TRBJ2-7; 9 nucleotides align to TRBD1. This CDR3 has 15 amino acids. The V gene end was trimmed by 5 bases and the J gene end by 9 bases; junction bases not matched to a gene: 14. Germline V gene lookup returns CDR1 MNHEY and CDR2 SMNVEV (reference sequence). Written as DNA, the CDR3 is TGTGCCAGCAGTGGAAACCGGGACAGGGTCGCCTTGCAGTACTTC. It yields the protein CASSGNRDRVALQYF.

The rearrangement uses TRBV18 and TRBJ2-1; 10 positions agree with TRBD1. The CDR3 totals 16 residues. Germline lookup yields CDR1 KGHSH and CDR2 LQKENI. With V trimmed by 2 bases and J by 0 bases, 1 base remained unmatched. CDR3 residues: CASSPGTGDSYNEQFF. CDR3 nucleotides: TGTGCCAGCTCACCAGGGACAGGGGACTCCTACAATGAGCAGTTCTTC. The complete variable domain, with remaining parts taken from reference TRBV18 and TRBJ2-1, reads NAGVMQNPRHLVRRRGQEARLRCSPMKGHSHVYWYRQLPEEGLKFMVYLQKENIIDESGMPKERFSAEFPKEGPSILRIQQVVRGDSAAYFCASSPGTGDSYNEQFFGPGTRLTVL.

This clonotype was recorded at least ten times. For the CDR3, the DNA is TGTGCCAGCAGCTTTGGACAGATCAATCAGCCCCAGCATTTT. This codes for CASSFGQINQPQHF. The gene calls are TRBV7-2 and TRBJ1-5; weak D call: TRBD1 (6 bases). The CDR3 runs 14 residues. V lost 3 bases and J 3 bases, leaving 9 bases between the germline ends. CDR1 is SGHTA, CDR2 FQGNSA, per germline.

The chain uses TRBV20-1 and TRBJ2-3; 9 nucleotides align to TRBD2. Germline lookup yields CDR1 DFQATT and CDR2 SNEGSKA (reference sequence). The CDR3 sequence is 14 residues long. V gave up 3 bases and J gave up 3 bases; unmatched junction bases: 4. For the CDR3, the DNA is TGCAGTGCTAGCTTTGCGGGAGGGACAGATACGCAGTATTTT. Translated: CSASFAGGTDTQYF.

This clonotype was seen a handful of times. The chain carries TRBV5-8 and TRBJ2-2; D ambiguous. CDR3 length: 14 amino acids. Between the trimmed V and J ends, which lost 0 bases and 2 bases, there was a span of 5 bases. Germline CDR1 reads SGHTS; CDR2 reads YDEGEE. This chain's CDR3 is CASSLVFNTGELFF. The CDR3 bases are TGTGCCAGCAGCTTGGTGTTTAACACCGGGGAGCTGTTTTTT.

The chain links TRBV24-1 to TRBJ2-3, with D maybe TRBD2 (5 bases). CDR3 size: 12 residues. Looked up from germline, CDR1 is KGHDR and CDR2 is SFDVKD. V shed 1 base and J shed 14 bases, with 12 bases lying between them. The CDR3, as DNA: TGTGCCACCAGTGATTTCGAGGGCCGCGGGTATTTT. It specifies CATSDFEGRGYF.

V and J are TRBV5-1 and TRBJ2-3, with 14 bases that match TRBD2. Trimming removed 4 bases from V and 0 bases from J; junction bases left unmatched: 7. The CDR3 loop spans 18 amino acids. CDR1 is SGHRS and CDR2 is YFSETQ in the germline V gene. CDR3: CASSQGLAGARSTDTQYF. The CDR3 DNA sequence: TGCGCCAGCAGCCAGGGACTAGCGGGAGCCCGTAGCACAGATACGCAGTATTTT.

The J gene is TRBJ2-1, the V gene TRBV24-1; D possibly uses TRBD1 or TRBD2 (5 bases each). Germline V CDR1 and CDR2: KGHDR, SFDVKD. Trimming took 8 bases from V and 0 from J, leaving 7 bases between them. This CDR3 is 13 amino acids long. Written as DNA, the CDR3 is TGTGCCACCAAGGGGAGCTCCTACAATGAGCAGTTCTTC. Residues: CATKGSSYNEQFF.

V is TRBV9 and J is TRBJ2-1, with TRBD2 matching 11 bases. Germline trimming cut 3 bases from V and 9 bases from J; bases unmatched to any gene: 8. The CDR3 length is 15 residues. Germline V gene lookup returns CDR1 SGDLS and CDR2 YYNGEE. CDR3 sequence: CASSAILAGAGEQFF. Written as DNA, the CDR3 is TGTGCCAGCAGCGCGATACTAGCGGGAGCAGGTGAGCAGTTCTTC.

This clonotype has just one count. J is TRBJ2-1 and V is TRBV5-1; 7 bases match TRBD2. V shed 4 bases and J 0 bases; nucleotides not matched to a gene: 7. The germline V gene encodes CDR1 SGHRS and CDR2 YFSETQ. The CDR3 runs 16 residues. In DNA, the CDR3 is TGCGCCAGCAGCAAGGCCGGGACTACCTCCTACAATGAGCAGTTCTTC. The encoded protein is CASSKAGTTSYNEQFF.

The CDR3 sequence is CASSLVMADNSGANVLTF. DNA of the CDR3: TGTGCCAGCAGTCTCGTGATGGCAGACAACTCTGGGGCCAACGTCCTGACTTTC. V and J are TRBV27 and TRBJ2-6; D ambiguous. Germline assignment: CDR1 MNHEY and CDR2 SMNVEV (reference sequence). Trimming left V 5 bases short and J 0 bases short, with 17 bases between. This CDR3 spans 18 amino acids.

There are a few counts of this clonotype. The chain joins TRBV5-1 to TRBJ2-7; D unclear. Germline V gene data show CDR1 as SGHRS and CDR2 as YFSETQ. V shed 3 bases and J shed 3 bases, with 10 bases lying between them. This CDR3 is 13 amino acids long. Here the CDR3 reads CASSSRPSYEQYF. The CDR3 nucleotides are TGCGCCAGCAGCTCCCGACCAAGCTACGAGCAGTACTTC.

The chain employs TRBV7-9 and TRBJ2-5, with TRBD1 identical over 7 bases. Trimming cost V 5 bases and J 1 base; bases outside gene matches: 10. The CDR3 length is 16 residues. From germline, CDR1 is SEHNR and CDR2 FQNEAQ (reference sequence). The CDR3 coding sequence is TGTGCCAGCAGCCACTACCTGGACAGGCTCCAAGAGACCCAGTACTTC. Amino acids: CASSHYLDRLQETQYF.

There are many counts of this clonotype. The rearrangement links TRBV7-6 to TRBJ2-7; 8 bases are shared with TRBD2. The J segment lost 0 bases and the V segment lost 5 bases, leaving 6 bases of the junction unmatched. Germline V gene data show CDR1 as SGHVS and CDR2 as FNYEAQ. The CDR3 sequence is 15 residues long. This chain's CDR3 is CASSLSSGSSYEQYF. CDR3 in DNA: TGTGCCAGCAGCCTCTCTAGCGGGTCCTCCTACGAGCAGTACTTC.